Below are 8 T cell receptor beta chains sequenced from a single sample in a study of cytomegalovirus exposure and HLA in healthy donors. PCR used 60 Vbeta primers and 13 Jbeta primers. TCRdb keeps only in-frame clones here, not all; method: immunoSEQ multiplex PCR. The top ten hold 2% to 3% of the sample, which has over 150,000 clones, approximately 80% seen once. Sequencing input: PBMCs. The origin of the receptors is a woman aged 40 to 50 in good health and CMV-seropositive.

The chain recombines TRBV7-2 with TRBJ2-5; D is ambiguous. Trimming took off 7 bases at V and 1 base at J, with 10 bases between the two ends. The CDR3 sequence is 13 residues long. The germline V gene has CDR1 SGHTA and CDR2 FQGNSA. This chain's CDR3 is CASNQTPQETQYF. CDR3 DNA: TGTGCCAGCAACCAAACTCCCCAAGAGACCCAGTACTTC.

The V and J genes are TRBV7-2 and TRBJ2-3; D may be TRBD2 (5 bases). V was pared by 0 bases and J by 0 bases, with 13 bases between. The CDR3 extends over 17 amino acids. Germline values: CDR1 SGHTA, CDR2 FQGNSA. The CDR3 nucleotides are TGTGCCAGCAGCTTAGCCTCTTCTCTAGCTAGCACAGATACGCAGTATTTT. Amino acids: CASSLASSLASTDTQYF.

V is TRBV13 and J is TRBJ2-1; D unclear. The CDR3 extends over 14 amino acids. V lost 0 bases, J lost 9 bases, and 12 bases lay in between. Germline lookup yields CDR1 PRHDT and CDR2 FYEKMQ (reference sequence). In DNA, the CDR3 is TGTGCCAGCAGCTTAGGGTCTGCGATTGGTGAGCAGTTCTTC. Residues: CASSLGSAIGEQFF.

V gene TRBV5-6 combines with J gene TRBJ2-6; D uncertain. Germline V gene data show CDR1 as SGHDT and CDR2 as YYEEEE. V was shortened by 3 bases and J by 0 bases, with 7 bases between the two germline ends. The CDR3 spans 15 residues. Here the CDR3 reads CASSSKSSGANVLTF. The CDR3 region has the DNA TGTGCCAGCAGCTCCAAGAGCTCTGGGGCCAACGTCCTGACTTTC.

The chain links TRBV27 to TRBJ2-7, with 7 nucleotides matching TRBD1. The CDR3 sequence is 14 residues long. Trimming at V came to 6 bases and at J to 3 bases, leaving 8 bases not matched to a gene. Looked up from germline, CDR1 is MNHEY and CDR2 is SMNVEV (reference sequence). This CDR3 reads CASRPLGQLYEQYF. The DNA for the CDR3 is TGTGCCAGCAGACCCCTGGGACAGCTCTACGAGCAGTACTTC.

This clone was counted between two and nine times. J is TRBJ2-5 and V is TRBV7-2, with 9 bases that match TRBD1. CDR3 length: 16 amino acids. CDR1 and CDR2 (germline): SGHTA, FQGNSA. V lost 5 bases, J lost 7 bases, and 14 bases stayed unmatched. CDR3: CASSPPTGGFKVTQYF. The CDR3 coding sequence is TGTGCCAGCAGCCCCCCGACAGGGGGATTTAAGGTGACCCAGTACTTC.

The rearrangement links TRBV25-1 to TRBJ2-7; possible D gene TRBD1, 6 bases. The germline CDR1 and CDR2 sequences are MGHDK and SYGVNS. V was cut by 6 bases and J by 5 bases, with 14 bases left in between. The CDR3 is 13 amino acids. CDR3 coding DNA: TGTGCCAGCAGACAGGGTGCCCGGGACGAGCAGTACTTC. Protein: CASRQGARDEQYF.

This clone was detected only a few times. The chain uses TRBV7-9 and TRBJ2-7, with TRBD2 identical over 11 bases. Germline V gene sequence: CDR1 SEHNR, CDR2 FQNEAQ (reference sequence). The CDR3 has 13 residues. With V trimmed by 5 bases and J by 7 bases, 4 bases remained unmatched. CDR3 in amino acids: CASSMTSGNEQYF. The CDR3 nucleotides are TGTGCCAGCAGCATGACTAGCGGGAATGAGCAGTACTTC.